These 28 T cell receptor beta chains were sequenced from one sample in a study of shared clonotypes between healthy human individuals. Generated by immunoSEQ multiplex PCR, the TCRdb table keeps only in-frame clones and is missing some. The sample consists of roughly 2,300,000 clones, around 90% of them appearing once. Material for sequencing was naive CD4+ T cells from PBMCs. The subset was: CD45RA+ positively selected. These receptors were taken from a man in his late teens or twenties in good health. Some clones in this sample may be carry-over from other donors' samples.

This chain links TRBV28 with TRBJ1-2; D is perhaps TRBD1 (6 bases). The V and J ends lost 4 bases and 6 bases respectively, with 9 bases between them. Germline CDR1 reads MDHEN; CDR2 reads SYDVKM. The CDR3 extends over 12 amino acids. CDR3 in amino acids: CASSSPGDGYTF. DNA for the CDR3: TGTGCCAGCAGTTCTCCAGGGGATGGCTACACCTTC.

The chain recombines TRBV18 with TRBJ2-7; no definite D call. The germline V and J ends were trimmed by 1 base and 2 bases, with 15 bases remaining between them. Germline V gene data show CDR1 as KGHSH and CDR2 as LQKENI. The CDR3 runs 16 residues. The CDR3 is CASSPQDSLGPYEQYF. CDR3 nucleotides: TGTGCCAGCTCACCACAAGATTCCTTAGGTCCCTACGAGCAGTACTTC.

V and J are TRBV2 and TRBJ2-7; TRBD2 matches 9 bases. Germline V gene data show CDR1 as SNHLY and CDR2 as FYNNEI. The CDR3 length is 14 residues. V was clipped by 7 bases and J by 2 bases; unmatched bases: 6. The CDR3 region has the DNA TGTGCCAGCAAACCCGGGACTAGCACCTACGAGCAGTACTTC. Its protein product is CASKPGTSTYEQYF.

The CDR3 nucleotides are TGTGCTAGTGGTTTTGGGACGGGGACTGAAGCTTTCTTT. Translation: CASGFGTGTEAFF. V gene TRBV12-5 combines with J gene TRBJ1-1; TRBD1 might be the D (5 bases). The CDR3 runs to 13 residues. Germline values: CDR1 LGHNT, CDR2 FRNRAP. V was shortened by 3 bases and J by 5 bases, with 10 bases between the two germline ends.

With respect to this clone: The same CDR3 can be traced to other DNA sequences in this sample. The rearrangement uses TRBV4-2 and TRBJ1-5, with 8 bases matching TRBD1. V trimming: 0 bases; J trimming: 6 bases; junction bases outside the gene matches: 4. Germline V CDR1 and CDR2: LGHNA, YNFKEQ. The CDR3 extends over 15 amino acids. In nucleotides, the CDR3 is TGTGCCAGCAGCCAAGATCGAGGACAGGGTCAGCCCCAGCATTTT. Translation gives CASSQDRGQGQPQHF.

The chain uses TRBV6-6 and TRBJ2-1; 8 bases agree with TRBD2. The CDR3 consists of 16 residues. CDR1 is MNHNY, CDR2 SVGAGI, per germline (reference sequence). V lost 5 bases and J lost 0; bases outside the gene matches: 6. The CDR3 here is CASSQRGRGSYNEQFF. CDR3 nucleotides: TGTGCCAGCAGTCAGCGGGGGAGGGGCTCCTACAATGAGCAGTTCTTC.

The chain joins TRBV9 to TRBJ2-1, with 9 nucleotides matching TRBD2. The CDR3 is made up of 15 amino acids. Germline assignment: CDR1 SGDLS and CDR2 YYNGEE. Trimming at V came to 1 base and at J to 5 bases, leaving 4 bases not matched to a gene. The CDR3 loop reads CASSVLASGNNEQFF. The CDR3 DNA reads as TGTGCCAGCAGCGTATTGGCTAGCGGGAACAATGAGCAGTTCTTC.

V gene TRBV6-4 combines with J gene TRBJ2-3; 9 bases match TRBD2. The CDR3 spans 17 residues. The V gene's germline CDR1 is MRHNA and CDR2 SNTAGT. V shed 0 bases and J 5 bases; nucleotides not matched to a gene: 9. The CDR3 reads CASSDSMEAGGVDTQYF. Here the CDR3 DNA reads TGTGCCAGCAGTGACTCGATGGAAGCGGGAGGTGTAGATACGCAGTATTTT.

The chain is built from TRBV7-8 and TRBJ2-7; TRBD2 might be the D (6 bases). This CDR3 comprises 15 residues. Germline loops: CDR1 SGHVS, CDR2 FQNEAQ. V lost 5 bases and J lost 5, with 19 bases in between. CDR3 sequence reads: CASSPVGRGRNEQYF. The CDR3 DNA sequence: TGTGCCAGCAGCCCCGTCGGGCGGGGACGAAACGAGCAGTACTTC.

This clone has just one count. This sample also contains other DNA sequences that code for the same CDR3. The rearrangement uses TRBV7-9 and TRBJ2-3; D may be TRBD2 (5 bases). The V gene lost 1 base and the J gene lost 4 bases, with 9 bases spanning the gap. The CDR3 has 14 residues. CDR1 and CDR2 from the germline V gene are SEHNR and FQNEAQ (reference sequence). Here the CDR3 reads CASSLGLAADTQYF. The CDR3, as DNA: TGTGCCAGCAGCTTAGGGCTAGCCGCAGATACGCAGTATTTT.

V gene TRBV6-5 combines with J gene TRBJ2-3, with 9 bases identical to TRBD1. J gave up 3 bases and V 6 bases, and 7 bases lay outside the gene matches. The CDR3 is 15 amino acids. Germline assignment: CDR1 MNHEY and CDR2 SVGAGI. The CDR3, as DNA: TGTGCCAGCAGCCGTGGGACAGGGCGGACAGATACGCAGTATTTT. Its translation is CASSRGTGRTDTQYF.

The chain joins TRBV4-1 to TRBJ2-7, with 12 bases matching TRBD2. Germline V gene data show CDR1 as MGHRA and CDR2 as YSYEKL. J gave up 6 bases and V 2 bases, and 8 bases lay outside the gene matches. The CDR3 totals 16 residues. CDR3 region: CASSQRLAGDRGEQYF. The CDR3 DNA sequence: TGCGCCAGCAGCCAACGACTAGCGGGGGACAGGGGCGAGCAGTACTTC.

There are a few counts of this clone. CDR3 DNA: TGTGCCACCAGCAGAGATCCAGCGCCCCGGGGGGAGCTGTTTTTT. It encodes CATSRDPAPRGELFF. The chain has TRBV15 and TRBJ2-2; unclear D gene. V dropped 0 bases and J dropped 8 bases, with 13 bases sitting between them. The length of the CDR3 is 15 residues. Germline CDR1 LNHNV, CDR2 YYDKDF (reference sequence).

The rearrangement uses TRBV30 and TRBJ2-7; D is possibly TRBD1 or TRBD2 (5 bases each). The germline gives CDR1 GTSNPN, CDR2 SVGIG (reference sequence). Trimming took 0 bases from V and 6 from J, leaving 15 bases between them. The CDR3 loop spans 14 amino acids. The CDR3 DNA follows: TGTGCCTGGAGTGTAACGCTCTCAGGGACCGAGCAGTACTTC. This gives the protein CAWSVTLSGTEQYF.

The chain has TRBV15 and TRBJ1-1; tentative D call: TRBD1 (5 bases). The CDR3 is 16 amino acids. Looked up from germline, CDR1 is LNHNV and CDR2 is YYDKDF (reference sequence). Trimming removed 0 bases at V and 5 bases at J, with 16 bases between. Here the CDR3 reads CATSRDEGPLWTEAFF. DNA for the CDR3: TGTGCCACCAGCAGAGATGAGGGGCCCTTATGGACTGAAGCTTTCTTT.

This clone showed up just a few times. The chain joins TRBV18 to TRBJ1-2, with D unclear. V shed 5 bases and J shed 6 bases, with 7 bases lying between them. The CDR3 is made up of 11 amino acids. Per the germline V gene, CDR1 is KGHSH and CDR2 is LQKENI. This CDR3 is CASSDGDGYTF. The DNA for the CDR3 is TGTGCCAGCTCAGATGGGGATGGCTACACCTTC.

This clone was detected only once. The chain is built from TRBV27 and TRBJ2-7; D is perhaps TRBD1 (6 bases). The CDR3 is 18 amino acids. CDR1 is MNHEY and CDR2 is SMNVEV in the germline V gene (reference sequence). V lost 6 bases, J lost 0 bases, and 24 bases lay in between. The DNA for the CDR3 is TGTGCCAGCAGCCCCCGGGTTCCGACAGGTCCAAGCTCCTACGAGCAGTACTTC. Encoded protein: CASSPRVPTGPSSYEQYF.

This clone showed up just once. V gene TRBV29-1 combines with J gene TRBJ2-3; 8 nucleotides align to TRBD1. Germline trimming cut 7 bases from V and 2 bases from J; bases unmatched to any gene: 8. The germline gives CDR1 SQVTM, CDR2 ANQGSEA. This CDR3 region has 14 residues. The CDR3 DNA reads TGCAGCGCTTTACAGGGGGTACCCACAGATACGCAGTATTTT. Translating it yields CSALQGVPTDTQYF.

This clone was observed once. CDR3 nucleotides: TGTGCCTCGGGGGGTAGCGGGAGCTCTGGGGCCAACGTCCTGACTTTC. The encoded protein is CASGGSGSSGANVLTF. The rearrangement joins TRBV30 to TRBJ2-6; 9 bases line up with TRBD2. The CDR3 sequence is 16 residues long. J was trimmed by 0 bases and V by 7 bases; bases with no gene match: 7. In germline, CDR1 is GTSNPN, CDR2 SVGIG (reference sequence).

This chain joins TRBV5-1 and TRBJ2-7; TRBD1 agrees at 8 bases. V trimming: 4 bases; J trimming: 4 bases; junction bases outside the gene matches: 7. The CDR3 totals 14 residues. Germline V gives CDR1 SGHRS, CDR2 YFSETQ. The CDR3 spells CASSPPDRAYEQYF. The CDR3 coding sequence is TGCGCCAGCAGCCCCCCGGACAGGGCATACGAGCAGTACTTC.

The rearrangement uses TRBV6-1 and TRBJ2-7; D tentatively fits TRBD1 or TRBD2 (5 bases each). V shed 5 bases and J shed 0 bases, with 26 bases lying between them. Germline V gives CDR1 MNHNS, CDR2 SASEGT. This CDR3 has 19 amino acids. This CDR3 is CASSQDPPGLAGVSYEQYF. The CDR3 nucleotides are TGTGCCAGCAGTCAAGATCCTCCGGGGCTGGCAGGCGTCTCCTACGAGCAGTACTTC.

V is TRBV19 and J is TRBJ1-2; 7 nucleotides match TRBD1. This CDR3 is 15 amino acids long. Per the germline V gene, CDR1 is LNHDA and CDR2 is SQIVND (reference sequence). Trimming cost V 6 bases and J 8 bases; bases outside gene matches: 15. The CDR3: CASSPTGRKMGGYTF. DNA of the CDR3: TGTGCCAGTAGCCCGACAGGGAGGAAAATGGGGGGCTACACCTTC.

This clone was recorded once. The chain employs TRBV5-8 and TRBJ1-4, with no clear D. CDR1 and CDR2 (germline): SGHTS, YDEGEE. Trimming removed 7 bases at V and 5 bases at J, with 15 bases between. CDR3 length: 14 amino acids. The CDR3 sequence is CASDPRFYNEKLFF. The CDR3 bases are TGTGCCAGCGATCCCCGGTTCTACAATGAAAAACTGTTTTTT.

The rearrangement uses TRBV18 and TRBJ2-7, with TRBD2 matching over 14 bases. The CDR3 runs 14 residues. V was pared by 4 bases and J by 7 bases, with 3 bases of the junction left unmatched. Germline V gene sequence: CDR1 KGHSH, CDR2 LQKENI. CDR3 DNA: TGTGCCAGCTCACTCGGGACTAGCGGGAGTGAGCAGTACTTC. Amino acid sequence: CASSLGTSGSEQYF.

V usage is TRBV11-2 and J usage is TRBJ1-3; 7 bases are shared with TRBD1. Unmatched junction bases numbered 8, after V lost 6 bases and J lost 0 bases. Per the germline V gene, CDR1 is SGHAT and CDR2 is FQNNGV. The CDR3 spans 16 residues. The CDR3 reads CASSWDSLSSGNTIYF. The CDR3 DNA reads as TGTGCCAGCAGTTGGGACAGTCTTTCCTCTGGAAACACCATATATTTT.

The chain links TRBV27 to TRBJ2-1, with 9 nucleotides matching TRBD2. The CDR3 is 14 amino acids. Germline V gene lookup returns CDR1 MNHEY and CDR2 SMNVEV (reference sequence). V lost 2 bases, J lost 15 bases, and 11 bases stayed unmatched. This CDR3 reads CASSLVISGRGRFF. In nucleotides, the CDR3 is TGTGCCAGCAGTTTAGTTATTAGCGGGAGAGGGCGGTTCTTC.

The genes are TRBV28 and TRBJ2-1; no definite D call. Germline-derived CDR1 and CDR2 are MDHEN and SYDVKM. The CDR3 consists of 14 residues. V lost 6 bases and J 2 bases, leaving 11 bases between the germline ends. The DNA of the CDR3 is TGTGCCAGCAGAGAGGTCCAGACCTACAATGAGCAGTTCTTC. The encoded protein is CASREVQTYNEQFF.

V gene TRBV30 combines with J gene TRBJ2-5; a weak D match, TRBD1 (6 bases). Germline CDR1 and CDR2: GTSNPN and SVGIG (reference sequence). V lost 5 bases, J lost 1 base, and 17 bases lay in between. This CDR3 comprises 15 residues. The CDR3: CAWGETGTIQETQYF. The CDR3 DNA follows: TGTGCCTGGGGGGAGACCGGGACAATCCAAGAGACCCAGTACTTC.